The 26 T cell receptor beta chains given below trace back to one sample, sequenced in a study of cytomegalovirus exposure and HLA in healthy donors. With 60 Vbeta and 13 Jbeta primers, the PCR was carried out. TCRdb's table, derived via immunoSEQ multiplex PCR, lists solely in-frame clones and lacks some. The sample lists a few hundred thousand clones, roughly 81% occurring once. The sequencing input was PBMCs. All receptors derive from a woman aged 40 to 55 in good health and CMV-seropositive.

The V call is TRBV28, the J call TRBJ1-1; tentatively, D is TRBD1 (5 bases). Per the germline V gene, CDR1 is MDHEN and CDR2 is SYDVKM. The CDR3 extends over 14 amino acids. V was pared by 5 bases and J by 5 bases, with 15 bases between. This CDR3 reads CASSPWLGGTEAFF. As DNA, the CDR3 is TGTGCCAGCAGTCCATGGCTTGGGGGGACTGAAGCTTTCTTT.

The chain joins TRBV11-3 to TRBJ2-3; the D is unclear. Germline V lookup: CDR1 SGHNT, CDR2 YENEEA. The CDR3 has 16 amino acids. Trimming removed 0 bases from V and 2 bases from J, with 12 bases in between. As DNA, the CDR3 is TGTGCCAGCAGCTTAGAGGGCCCTCACCTCACAGATACGCAGTATTTT. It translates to CASSLEGPHLTDTQYF.

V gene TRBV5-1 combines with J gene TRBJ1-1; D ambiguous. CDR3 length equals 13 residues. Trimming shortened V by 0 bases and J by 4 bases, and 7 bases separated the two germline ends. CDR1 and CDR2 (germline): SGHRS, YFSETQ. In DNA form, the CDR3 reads TGCGCCAGCAGCTTGGCCCCCTCCACTGAAGCTTTCTTT. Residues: CASSLAPSTEAFF.

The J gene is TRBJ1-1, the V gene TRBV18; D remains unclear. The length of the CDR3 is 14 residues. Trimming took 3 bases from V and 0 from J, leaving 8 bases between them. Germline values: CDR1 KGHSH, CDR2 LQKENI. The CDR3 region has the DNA TGTGCCAGCTCACCCCAATCGGTGAACACTGAAGCTTTCTTT. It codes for CASSPQSVNTEAFF.

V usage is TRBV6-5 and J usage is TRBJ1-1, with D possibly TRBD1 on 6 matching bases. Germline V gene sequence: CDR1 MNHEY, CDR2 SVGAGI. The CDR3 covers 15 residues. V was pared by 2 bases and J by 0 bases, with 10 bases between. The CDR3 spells CASSYRGQLNTEAFF. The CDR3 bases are TGTGCCAGCAGTTACAGGGGACAATTGAACACTGAAGCTTTCTTT.

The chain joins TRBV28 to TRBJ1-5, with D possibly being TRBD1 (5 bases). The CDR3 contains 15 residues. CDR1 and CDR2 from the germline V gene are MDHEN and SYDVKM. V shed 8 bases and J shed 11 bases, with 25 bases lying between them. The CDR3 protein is CASSVPGGFNRAQHF. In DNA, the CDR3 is TGTGCCAGCTCTGTCCCCGGGGGATTTAATAGGGCCCAGCATTTT.

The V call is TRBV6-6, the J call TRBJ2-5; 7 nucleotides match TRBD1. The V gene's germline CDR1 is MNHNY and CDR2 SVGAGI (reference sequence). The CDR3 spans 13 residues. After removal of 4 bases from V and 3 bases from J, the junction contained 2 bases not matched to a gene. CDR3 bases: TGTGCCAGCAGTTTGACAGGGAAAGAGACCCAGTACTTC. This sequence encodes CASSLTGKETQYF.

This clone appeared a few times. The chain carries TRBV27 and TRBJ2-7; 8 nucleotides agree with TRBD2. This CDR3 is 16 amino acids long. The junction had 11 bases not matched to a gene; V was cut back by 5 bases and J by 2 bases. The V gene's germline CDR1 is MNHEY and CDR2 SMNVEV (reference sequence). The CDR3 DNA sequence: TGTGCCAGCAGTCCCGATCTAGCGGGCTTAGCCTACGAGCAGTACTTC. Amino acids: CASSPDLAGLAYEQYF.

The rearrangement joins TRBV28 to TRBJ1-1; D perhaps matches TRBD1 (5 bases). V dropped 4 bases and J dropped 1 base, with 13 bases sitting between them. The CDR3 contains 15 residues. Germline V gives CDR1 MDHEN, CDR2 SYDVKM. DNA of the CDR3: TGTGCCAGCAGTTGGGGAACAGGAACGAACACTGAAGCTTTCTTT. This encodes CASSWGTGTNTEAFF.

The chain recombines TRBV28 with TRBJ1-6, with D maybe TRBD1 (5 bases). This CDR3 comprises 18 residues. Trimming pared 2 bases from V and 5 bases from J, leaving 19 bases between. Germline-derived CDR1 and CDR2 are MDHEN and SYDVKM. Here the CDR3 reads CASSLLAPGMKNNSPLHF. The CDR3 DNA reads TGTGCCAGCAGTTTACTGGCCCCAGGGATGAAAAATAATTCACCCCTCCACTTT.

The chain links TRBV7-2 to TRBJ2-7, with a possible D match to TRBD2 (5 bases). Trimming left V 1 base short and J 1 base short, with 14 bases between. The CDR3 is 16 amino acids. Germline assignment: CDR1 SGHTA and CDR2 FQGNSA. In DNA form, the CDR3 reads TGTGCCAGCAGCTTAGTACCCGGAGGTGTATCCTACGAGCAGTACTTC. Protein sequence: CASSLVPGGVSYEQYF.

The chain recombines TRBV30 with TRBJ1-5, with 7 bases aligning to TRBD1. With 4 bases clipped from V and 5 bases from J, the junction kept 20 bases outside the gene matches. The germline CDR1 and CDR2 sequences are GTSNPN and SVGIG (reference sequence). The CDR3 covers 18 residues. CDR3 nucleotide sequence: TGTGCCTGGACGAACCCCCGAGGGGGCGGCATCCCCGATCAGCCCCAGCATTTT. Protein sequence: CAWTNPRGGGIPDQPQHF.

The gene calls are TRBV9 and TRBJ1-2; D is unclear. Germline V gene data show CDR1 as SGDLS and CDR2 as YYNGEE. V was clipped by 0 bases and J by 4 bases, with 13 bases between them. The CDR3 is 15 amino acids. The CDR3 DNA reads TGTGCCAGCAGCGTAGCTAGGTCCTCTCCCTATGGCTACACCTTC. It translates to CASSVARSSPYGYTF.

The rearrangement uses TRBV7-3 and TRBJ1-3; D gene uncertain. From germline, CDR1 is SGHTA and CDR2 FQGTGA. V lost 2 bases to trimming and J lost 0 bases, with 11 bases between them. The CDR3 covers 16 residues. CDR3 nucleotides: TGTGCCAGCAGCTTATACGACGGGAGCTCTGGAAACACCATATATTTT. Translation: CASSLYDGSSGNTIYF.

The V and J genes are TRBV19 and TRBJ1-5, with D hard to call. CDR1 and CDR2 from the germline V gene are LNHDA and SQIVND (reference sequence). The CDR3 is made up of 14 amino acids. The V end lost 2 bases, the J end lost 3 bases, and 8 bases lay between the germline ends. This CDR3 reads CASSISHNNQPQHF. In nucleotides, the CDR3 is TGTGCCAGTAGTATATCACACAACAATCAGCCCCAGCATTTT.

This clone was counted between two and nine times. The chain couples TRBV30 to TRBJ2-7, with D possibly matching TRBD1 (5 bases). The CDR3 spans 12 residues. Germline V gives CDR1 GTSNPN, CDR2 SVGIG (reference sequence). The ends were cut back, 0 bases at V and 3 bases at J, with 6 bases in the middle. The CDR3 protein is CAWSVGVYEQYF. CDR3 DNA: TGTGCCTGGAGTGTAGGGGTCTACGAGCAGTACTTC. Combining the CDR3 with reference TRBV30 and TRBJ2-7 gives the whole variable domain SQTIHQWPATLVQPVGSPLSLECTVEGTSNPNLYWYRQAAGRGLQLLFYSVGIGQISSEVPQNLSASRPQDRQFILSSKKLLLSDSGFYLCAWSVGVYEQYFGPGTRLTVT.

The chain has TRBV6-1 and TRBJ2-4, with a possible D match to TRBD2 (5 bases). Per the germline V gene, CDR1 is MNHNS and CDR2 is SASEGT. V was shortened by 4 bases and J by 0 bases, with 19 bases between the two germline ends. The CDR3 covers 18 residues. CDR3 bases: TGTGCCAGCAGTGGAGTAGGAACTAGACAAATAGCCAAAAACATTCAGTACTTC. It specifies CASSGVGTRQIAKNIQYF.

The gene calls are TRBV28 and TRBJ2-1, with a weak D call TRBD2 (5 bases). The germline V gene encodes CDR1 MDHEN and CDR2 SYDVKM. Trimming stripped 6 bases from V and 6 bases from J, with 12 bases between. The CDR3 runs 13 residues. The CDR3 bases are TGTGCCAGCAGCTCGGGAAGTGGCAATGAGCAGTTCTTC. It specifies CASSSGSGNEQFF.

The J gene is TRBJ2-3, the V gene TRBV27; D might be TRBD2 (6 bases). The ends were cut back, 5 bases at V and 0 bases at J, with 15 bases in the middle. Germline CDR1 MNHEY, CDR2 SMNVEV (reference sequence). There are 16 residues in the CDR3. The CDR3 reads CASSTRWGLSTDTQYF. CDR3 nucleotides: TGTGCCAGCAGTACGAGATGGGGACTTAGCACAGATACGCAGTATTTT.

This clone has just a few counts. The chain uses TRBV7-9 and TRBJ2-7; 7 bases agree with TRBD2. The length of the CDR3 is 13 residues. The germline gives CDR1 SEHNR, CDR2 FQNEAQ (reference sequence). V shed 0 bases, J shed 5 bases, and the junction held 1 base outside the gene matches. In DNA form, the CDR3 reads TGTGCCAGCAGCTTAGCGCGGGAGAACGAGCAGTACTTC. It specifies CASSLARENEQYF.

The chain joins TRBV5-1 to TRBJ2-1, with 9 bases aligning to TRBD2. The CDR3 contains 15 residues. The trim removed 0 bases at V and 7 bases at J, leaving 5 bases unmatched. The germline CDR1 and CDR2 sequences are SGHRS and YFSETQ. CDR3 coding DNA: TGCGCCAGCAGCTTGGTGGCGGGAGGGTTAAATGAGCAGTTCTTC. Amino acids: CASSLVAGGLNEQFF. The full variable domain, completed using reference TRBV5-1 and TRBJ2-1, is KAGVTQTPRYLIKTRGQQVTLSCSPISGHRSVSWYQQTPGQGLQFLFEYFSETQRNKGNFPGRFSGRQFSNSRSEMNVSTLELGDSALYLCASSLVAGGLNEQFFGPGTRLTVL.

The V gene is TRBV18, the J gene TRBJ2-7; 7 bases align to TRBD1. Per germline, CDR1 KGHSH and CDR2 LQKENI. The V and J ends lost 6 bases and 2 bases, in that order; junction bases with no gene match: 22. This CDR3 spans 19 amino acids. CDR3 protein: CASSLIPKSTGTVTYEQYF. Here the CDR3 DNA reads TGTGCCAGCTCCCTGATTCCCAAGAGCACCGGGACAGTCACCTACGAGCAGTACTTC.

CDR3 loop: CASSVGPGTGGHEQYF. CDR3 DNA sequence: TGTGCCAGCAGCGTAGGCCCCGGGACAGGGGGCCACGAGCAGTACTTC. The chain joins TRBV9 to TRBJ2-5; 12 positions agree with TRBD1. Near its end, the DNA agrees better with TRBJ2-7, so the J call may be wrong. CDR3 length: 16 residues. Germline-derived CDR1 and CDR2 are SGDLS and YYNGEE.

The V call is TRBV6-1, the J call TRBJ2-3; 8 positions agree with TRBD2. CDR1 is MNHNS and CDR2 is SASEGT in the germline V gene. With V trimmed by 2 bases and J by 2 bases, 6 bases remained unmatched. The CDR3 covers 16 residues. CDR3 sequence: CASSELGLVVTDTQYF. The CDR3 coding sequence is TGTGCCAGCAGTGAATTGGGACTAGTTGTCACAGATACGCAGTATTTT.

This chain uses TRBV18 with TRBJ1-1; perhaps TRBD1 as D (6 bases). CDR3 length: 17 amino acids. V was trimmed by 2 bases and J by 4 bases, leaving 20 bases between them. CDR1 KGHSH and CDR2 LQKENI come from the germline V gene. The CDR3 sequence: CASSPTSGTGSGTEAFF. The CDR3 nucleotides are TGTGCCAGCTCACCAACTTCCGGAACAGGGTCGGGCACTGAAGCTTTCTTT.

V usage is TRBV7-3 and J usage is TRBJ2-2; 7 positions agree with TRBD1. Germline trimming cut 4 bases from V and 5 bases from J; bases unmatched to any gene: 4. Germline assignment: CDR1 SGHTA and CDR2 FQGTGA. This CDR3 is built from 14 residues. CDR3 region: CASSSYRGTGELFF. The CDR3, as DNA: TGTGCCAGCAGCTCATACAGGGGAACCGGGGAGCTGTTTTTT.